Shown below are 24 T cell receptor beta chains from a single sample sequenced in a study of PD-1 blockade in mismatch repair-deficient tumors. Clones were sequenced by immunoSEQ multiplex PCR, and TCRdb holds only the in-frame ones, with some missing. This sample yields thousands of clones, of which more than 80% are seen a single time; around 0.91% belongs to the top ten. Sequences were derived from PBMCs, sampled 46 to 47 weeks after starting pembrolizumab. These receptors were taken from an adult with mismatch repair-deficient cancer.

The rearrangement joins TRBV28 to TRBJ1-2, with TRBD1 as a possible D gene (5 bases). V was shortened by 9 bases and J by 4 bases, with 12 bases between the two germline ends. The CDR3 has 12 residues. CDR1 and CDR2 (germline): MDHEN, SYDVKM. DNA of the CDR3: TGTGCCAGTGGGGGGACCTCCTATGGCTACACCTTC. Residues: CASGGTSYGYTF.

The V gene is TRBV7-2, the J gene TRBJ1-1, with D possibly matching TRBD1 (5 bases). The germline V gene encodes CDR1 SGHTA and CDR2 FQGNSA. The CDR3 contains 13 residues. The V end lost 1 base, the J end lost 6 bases, and 9 bases lay between the germline ends. This CDR3 reads CASSLDWGAEAFF. For the CDR3, the DNA is TGTGCCAGCAGCTTAGATTGGGGCGCTGAAGCTTTCTTT.

V gene TRBV6-1 combines with J gene TRBJ1-1, with 9 bases matching TRBD1. V was pared by 1 base and J by 4 bases, with 10 bases of the junction left unmatched. Germline V gene lookup returns CDR1 MNHNS and CDR2 SASEGT. This CDR3 is 17 amino acids long. CDR3 nucleotides: TGTGCCAGCAGTGAAGATGGGACAGGGTCGGTGGTCACTGAAGCTTTCTTT. This sequence encodes CASSEDGTGSVVTEAFF.

J is TRBJ1-1 and V is TRBV9; perhaps TRBD1 as D (6 bases). Germline V gives CDR1 SGDLS, CDR2 YYNGEE. V lost 4 bases and J lost 3, with 22 bases in between. The CDR3 covers 17 residues. The CDR3 protein is CASSSGSRGWVDTEAFF. The CDR3 nucleotides are TGTGCCAGCAGCTCAGGGAGCAGGGGTTGGGTAGACACTGAAGCTTTCTTT.

The chain has TRBV19 and TRBJ1-5, with 8 bases aligning to TRBD1. Germline lookup yields CDR1 LNHDA and CDR2 SQIVND (reference sequence). J lost 3 bases, V lost 10 bases, and 5 bases had no gene match. The CDR3 totals 13 residues. The CDR3 DNA reads TGTGCCACCCAGGACAGGGCCAATCAGCCCCAGCATTTT. Translated, it gives CATQDRANQPQHF.

The rearrangement uses TRBV19 and TRBJ1-1; D is unresolved. The CDR3 consists of 11 residues. The germline gives CDR1 LNHDA, CDR2 SQIVND (reference sequence). Trimming pared 6 bases from V and 6 bases from J, leaving 8 bases between. In nucleotides, the CDR3 is TGTGCCAGTAGCCCCCTTGCTGAAGCTTTCTTT. Encoded protein: CASSPLAEAFF.

A word on this clone: Lacking the conserved final phenylalanine or tryptophan, this CDR3 likely reflects a read error. It is unclear where the CDR3 begins or ends on the DNA, so no DNA is shown, and the CDR3 is as TCRdb lists it. The CDR3 loop reads CASYLGQDPG. The rearrangement joins TRBV21-1 to TRBJ1-1; the table's D call of TRBD1 was not tested on the DNA. TRBV21-1 is assigned pseudogene status. Counting both end residues, the CDR3 totals 10 amino acids.

This clone was picked up one time. This chain links TRBV5-1 with TRBJ2-1; TRBD2 matches 10 bases. Germline loops: CDR1 SGHRS, CDR2 YFSETQ. CDR3 length: 15 residues. The V and J ends lost 5 bases and 4 bases, in that order; junction bases with no gene match: 6. The chain's CDR3 is CASRFLAGEYNEQFF. The CDR3 nucleotides read TGCGCCAGCAGATTTCTAGCGGGAGAATACAATGAGCAGTTCTTC.

This clone was recorded only once. The chain joins TRBV11-3 to TRBJ2-2; tentative D call: TRBD1 (6 bases). Looked up from germline, CDR1 is SGHNT and CDR2 is YENEEA. This CDR3 comprises 12 residues. Trimming pared 5 bases from V and 5 bases from J, leaving 6 bases between. The CDR3 protein is CASSDRTGELFF. The CDR3 DNA reads TGTGCCAGCAGCGACAGGACCGGGGAGCTGTTTTTT.

The chain recombines TRBV5-1 with TRBJ2-5; D is perhaps TRBD1 (5 bases). This CDR3 has 14 amino acids. V was clipped by 2 bases and J by 5 bases, with 13 bases between them. Germline CDR1 reads SGHRS; CDR2 reads YFSETQ. For the CDR3, the DNA is TGCGCCAGCAGCTTTGCAGGGTCGGGCGAGACCCAGTACTTC. Protein: CASSFAGSGETQYF. Combining the CDR3 with reference TRBV5-1 and TRBJ2-5 gives the whole variable domain KAGVTQTPRYLIKTRGQQVTLSCSPISGHRSVSWYQQTPGQGLQFLFEYFSETQRNKGNFPGRFSGRQFSNSRSEMNVSTLELGDSALYLCASSFAGSGETQYFGPGTRLLVL.

The chain employs TRBV11-3 and TRBJ2-2; TRBD2 matches 15 bases. CDR3 size: 17 residues. Germline V gene data show CDR1 as SGHNT and CDR2 as YENEEA. V was pared by 5 bases and J by 7 bases, with 8 bases of the junction left unmatched. The DNA for the CDR3 is TGTGCCAGCAGCAGGGGACTAGCGGGAGGTCCAGGCGGGGAGCTGTTTTTT. This gives the protein CASSRGLAGGPGGELFF.

This clone was picked up one time. V usage is TRBV18 and J usage is TRBJ1-5; 11 positions match TRBD1. CDR3 length: 16 amino acids. The germline CDR1 and CDR2 sequences are KGHSH and LQKENI. V shed 3 bases and J 7 bases; nucleotides not matched to a gene: 8. In nucleotides, the CDR3 is TGTGCCAGCTCACCGCAACGGGACAGGGGGAGGCAGCCCCAGCATTTT. Encoded protein: CASSPQRDRGRQPQHF.

This clone has more than one count but fewer than ten. The rearrangement uses TRBV28 and TRBJ2-7; 11 bases agree with TRBD1. The CDR3 runs to 16 residues. The germline V gene encodes CDR1 MDHEN and CDR2 SYDVKM. With 5 bases clipped from V and 3 bases from J, the junction kept 9 bases outside the gene matches. The CDR3 region is CASSHKIGTGGYEQYF. In nucleotides, the CDR3 is TGTGCCAGCAGTCACAAAATAGGGACAGGGGGCTACGAGCAGTACTTC.

This clone was counted a few times. The gene calls are TRBV9 and TRBJ2-7; D gene ambiguous. The CDR3 contains 14 residues. The V gene lost 4 bases and the J gene lost 2 bases, with 13 bases spanning the gap. Germline CDR1 and CDR2: SGDLS and YYNGEE. The CDR3 nucleotides read TGTGCCAGCAGCCGAGTTGACACCACCTACGAGCAGTACTTC. It specifies CASSRVDTTYEQYF.

The chain carries TRBV5-1 and TRBJ1-6; perhaps TRBD1 as D (6 bases). Germline V lookup: CDR1 SGHRS, CDR2 YFSETQ. There are 14 residues in the CDR3. V lost 0 bases and J 10 bases, leaving 11 bases between the germline ends. The CDR3 spells CASSLGQEWSPLHF. The CDR3 DNA sequence: TGCGCCAGCAGCTTGGGACAGGAGTGGTCACCCCTCCACTTT.

This chain connects TRBV18 to TRBJ2-7; 12 nucleotides match TRBD2. CDR1 is KGHSH and CDR2 is LQKENI in the germline V gene. This CDR3 contains 16 residues. Losses at the gene ends were 1 base for V and 5 bases for J; bases not matched to a gene: 6. CDR3 DNA: TGTGCCAGCTCACCACTAGGACTAGCGGGGACACACGAGCAGTACTTC. It is translated as CASSPLGLAGTHEQYF.

This clone was picked up one time. V is TRBV30 and J is TRBJ2-1; TRBD2 matches at 7 bases. The CDR3 runs to 16 residues. J lost 0 bases, V lost 5 bases, and 10 bases had no gene match. Germline CDR1 reads GTSNPN; CDR2 reads SVGIG (reference sequence). The CDR3 nucleotides are TGTGCCTGGGGCCCGGGAGGTACCCTCTCCTACAATGAGCAGTTCTTC. Translating it yields CAWGPGGTLSYNEQFF.

This chain uses TRBV7-2 with TRBJ2-1; 9 bases match TRBD2. CDR3 length: 16 residues. Germline V lookup: CDR1 SGHTA, CDR2 FQGNSA. J was trimmed by 6 bases and V by 1 base; bases with no gene match: 7. DNA for the CDR3: TGTGCCAGCAGCTTAGGGGGCGGGAGGGCCGGCAATGAGCAGTTCTTC. Protein sequence: CASSLGGGRAGNEQFF.

This clone showed up just a few times. The rearrangement links TRBV19 to TRBJ2-7; 7 bases map to TRBD2. This CDR3 is built from 14 residues. Trimming at V came to 3 bases and at J to 2 bases, leaving 4 bases not matched to a gene. Germline V gene sequence: CDR1 LNHDA, CDR2 SQIVND (reference sequence). The CDR3 here is CASSIGLAAYEQYF. In nucleotides, the CDR3 is TGTGCCAGTAGTATTGGGCTAGCGGCCTACGAGCAGTACTTC. Variable domain in full (rest from reference TRBV19 and TRBJ2-7): DGGITQSPKYLFRKEGQNVTLSCEQNLNHDAMYWYRQDPGQGLRLIYYSQIVNDFQKGDIAEGYSVSREKKESFPLTVTSAQKNPTAFYLCASSIGLAAYEQYFGPGTRLTVT.

The V call is TRBV6-5, the J call TRBJ1-1, with 7 bases identical to TRBD1. J lost 4 bases, V lost 6 bases, and 5 bases had no gene match. This CDR3 is 13 amino acids long. Germline assignment: CDR1 MNHEY and CDR2 SVGAGI. In DNA form, the CDR3 reads TGTGCCAGCAGCCCCCCAGGGGGCACTGAAGCTTTCTTT. This gives the protein CASSPPGGTEAFF.

The chain couples TRBV5-4 to TRBJ1-1; D is undetermined. This CDR3 has 14 amino acids. V lost 1 base to trimming and J lost 3 bases, with 10 bases between them. Per the germline V gene, CDR1 is SGHNT and CDR2 is YYREEE (reference sequence). CDR3 in amino acids: CASSLRQAHTEAFF. The CDR3 nucleotides read TGTGCCAGCAGCTTGAGGCAGGCTCACACTGAAGCTTTCTTT.

The chain has TRBV19 and TRBJ1-1; 9 bases map to TRBD1. Germline CDR1 is LNHDA and CDR2 is SQIVND (reference sequence). V shed 1 base and J 5 bases; nucleotides not matched to a gene: 5. CDR3 length: 15 amino acids. CDR3: CASSIVGQGLTEAFF. DNA of the CDR3: TGTGCCAGTAGTATAGTGGGACAGGGTTTGACTGAAGCTTTCTTT.

CDR3 bases: TGTGCCAGCAGTGAAGCTAGCGGGAGCCCAGATACGCAGTATTTT. This translates into CASSEASGSPDTQYF. The chain joins TRBV6-1 to TRBJ2-3; 9 bases agree with TRBD2. Germline lookup yields CDR1 MNHNS and CDR2 SASEGT. With V trimmed by 0 bases and J by 4 bases, 2 bases remained unmatched. The CDR3 length is 15 residues.

The chain couples TRBV9 to TRBJ2-1, with 10 bases aligning to TRBD2. The CDR3 sequence is 16 residues long. Germline V gene lookup returns CDR1 SGDLS and CDR2 YYNGEE. The V and J ends lost 3 bases and 4 bases, in that order; junction bases with no gene match: 7. The CDR3 reads CASSATSGTVYNEQFF. The CDR3 DNA reads TGTGCCAGCAGCGCTACTAGCGGGACCGTATACAATGAGCAGTTCTTC.